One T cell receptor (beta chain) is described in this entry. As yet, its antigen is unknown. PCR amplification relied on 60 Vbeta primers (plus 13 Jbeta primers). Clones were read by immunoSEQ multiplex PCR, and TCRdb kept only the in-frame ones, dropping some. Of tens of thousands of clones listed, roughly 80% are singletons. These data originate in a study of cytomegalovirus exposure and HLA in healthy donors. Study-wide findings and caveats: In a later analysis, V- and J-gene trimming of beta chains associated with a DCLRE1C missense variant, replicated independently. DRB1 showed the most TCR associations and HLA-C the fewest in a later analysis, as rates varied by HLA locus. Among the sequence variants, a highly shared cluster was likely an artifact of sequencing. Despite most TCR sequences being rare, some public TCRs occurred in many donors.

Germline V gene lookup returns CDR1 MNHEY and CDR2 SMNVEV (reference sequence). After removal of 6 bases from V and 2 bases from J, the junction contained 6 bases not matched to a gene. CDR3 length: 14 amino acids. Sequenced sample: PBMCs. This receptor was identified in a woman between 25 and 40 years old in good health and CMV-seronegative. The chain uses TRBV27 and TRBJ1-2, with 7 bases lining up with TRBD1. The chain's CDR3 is CASRRQGSNYGYTF. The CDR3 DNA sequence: TGTGCCAGCAGGCGACAGGGTTCAAACTATGGCTACACCTTC.